Sequencing of this T cell receptor (beta chain) was carried out in a study of shared clonotypes between healthy human individuals. CDR3 length: 15 residues. V gave up 7 bases and J gave up 8 bases; unmatched junction bases: 14. The germline gives CDR1 LNHDA, CDR2 SQIVND (reference sequence). General study points: Lower generation probabilities were found for non-shared clonotypes than for those shared by all four donors. Clonotype sharing across a few donors was observed for around 4.5% of naive CD4 clonotypes.

The study ran the assay at deep level. TCRdb's copy holds only in-frame clones and misses some; the assay was immunoSEQ multiplex PCR. Among under 2,500,000 clones listed, more than 90% were seen once. Remarks on this clone: Its antigen is currently unknown.

This sequence originates from a man between 18 and 29 years old in good health. The chain links TRBV19 to TRBJ2-1, with 7 positions matching TRBD2. The sequenced sample was naive CD4+ T cells sorted from blood. Specified subset: CD45RA+ positively selected. In nucleotides, the CDR3 is TGTGCCAGTATTCCGGGAGGCGCACCTAGCGATGAGCAGTTCTTC. Protein product: CASIPGGAPSDEQFF.